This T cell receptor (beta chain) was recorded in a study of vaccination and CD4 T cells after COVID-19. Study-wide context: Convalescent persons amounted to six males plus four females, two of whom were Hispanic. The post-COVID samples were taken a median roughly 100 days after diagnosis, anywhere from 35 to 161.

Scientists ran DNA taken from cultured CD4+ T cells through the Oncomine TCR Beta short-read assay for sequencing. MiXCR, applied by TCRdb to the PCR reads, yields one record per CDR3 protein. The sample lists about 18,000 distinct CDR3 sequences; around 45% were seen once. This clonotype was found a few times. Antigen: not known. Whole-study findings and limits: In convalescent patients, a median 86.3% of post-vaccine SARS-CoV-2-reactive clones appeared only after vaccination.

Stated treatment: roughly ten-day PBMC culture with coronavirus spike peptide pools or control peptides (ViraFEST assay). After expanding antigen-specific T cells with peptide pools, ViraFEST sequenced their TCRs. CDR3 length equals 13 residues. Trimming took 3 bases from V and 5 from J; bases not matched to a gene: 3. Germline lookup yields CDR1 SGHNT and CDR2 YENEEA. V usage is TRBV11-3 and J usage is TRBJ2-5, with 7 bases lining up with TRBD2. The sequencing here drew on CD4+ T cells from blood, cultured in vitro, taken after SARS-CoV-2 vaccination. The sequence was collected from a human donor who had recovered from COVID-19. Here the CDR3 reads CASSFGGTETQYF. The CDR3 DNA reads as TGTGCCAGCAGCTTCGGGGGGACGGAGACCCAGTACTTC.